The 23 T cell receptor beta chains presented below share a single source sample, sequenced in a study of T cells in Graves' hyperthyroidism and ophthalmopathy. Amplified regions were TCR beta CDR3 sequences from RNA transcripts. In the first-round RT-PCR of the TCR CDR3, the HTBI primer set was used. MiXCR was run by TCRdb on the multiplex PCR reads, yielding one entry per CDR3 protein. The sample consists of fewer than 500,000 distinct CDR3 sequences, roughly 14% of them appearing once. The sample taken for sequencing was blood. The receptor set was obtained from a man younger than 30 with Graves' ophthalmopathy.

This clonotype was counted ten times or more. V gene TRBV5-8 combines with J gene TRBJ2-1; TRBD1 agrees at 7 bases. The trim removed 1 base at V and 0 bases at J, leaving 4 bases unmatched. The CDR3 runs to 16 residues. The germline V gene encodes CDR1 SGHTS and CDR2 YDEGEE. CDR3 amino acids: CASSLYGDSSYNEQFF. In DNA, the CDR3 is TGTGCCAGCAGCTTGTACGGGGACAGCTCCTACAATGAGCAGTTCTTC.

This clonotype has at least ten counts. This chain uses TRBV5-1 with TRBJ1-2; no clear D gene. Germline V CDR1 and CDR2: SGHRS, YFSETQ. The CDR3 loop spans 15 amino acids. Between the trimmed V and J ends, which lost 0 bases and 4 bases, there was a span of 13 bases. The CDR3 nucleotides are TGCGCCAGCAGCTTGGTGGCAGGATCCCTCTATGGCTACACCTTC. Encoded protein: CASSLVAGSLYGYTF.

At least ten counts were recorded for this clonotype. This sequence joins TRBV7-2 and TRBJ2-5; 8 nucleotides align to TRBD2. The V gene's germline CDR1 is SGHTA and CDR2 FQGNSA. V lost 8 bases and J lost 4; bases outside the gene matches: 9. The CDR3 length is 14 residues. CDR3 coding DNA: TGTGCCAGCGTGCGAGGACTAGCTGGAGAGACCCAGTACTTC. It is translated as CASVRGLAGETQYF.

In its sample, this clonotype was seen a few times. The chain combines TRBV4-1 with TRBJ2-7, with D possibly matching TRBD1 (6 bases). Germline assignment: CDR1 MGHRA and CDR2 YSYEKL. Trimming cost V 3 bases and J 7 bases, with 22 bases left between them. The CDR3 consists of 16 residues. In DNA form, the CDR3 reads TGCGCCAGCAGCCACGGTCGGGACACCCCCTTGGAGGAGCAGTACTTC. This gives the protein CASSHGRDTPLEEQYF.

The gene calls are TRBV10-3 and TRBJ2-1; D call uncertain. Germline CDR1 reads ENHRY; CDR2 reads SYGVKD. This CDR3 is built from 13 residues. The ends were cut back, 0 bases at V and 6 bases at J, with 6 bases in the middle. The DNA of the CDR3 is TGTGCCATCAGTGAGTCATCCGGCAATGAGCAGTTCTTC. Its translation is CAISESSGNEQFF.

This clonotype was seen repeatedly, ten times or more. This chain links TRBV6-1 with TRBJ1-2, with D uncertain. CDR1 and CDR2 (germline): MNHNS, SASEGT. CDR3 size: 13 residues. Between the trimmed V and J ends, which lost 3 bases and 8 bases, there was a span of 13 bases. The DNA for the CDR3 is TGTGCCAGCAGTGATCCGGCTAGTAGGGGCTACACCTTC. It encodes CASSDPASRGYTF.

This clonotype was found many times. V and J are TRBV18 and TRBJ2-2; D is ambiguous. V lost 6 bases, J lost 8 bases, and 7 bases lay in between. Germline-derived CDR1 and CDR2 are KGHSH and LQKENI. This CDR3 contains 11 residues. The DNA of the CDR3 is TGTGCCAGCTCTGCTCGGGGGGAGCTGTTTTTT. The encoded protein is CASSARGELFF.

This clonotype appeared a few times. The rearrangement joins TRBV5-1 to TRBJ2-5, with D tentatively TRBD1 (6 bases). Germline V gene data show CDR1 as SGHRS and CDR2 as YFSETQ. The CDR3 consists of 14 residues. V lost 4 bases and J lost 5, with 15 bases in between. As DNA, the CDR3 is TGCGCCAGCAGCACACAGGGTTTTAAGGAGACCCAGTACTTC. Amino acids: CASSTQGFKETQYF. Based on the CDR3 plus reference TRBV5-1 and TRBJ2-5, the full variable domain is KAGVTQTPRYLIKTRGQQVTLSCSPISGHRSVSWYQQTPGQGLQFLFEYFSETQRNKGNFPGRFSGRQFSNSRSEMNVSTLELGDSALYLCASSTQGFKETQYFGPGTRLLVL.

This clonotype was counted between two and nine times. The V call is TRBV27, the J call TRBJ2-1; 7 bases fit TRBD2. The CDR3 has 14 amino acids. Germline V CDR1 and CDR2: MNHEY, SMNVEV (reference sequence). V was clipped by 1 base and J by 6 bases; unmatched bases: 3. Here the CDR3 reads CASSLFRTSNEQFF. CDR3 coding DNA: TGTGCCAGCAGTTTATTCCGGACTAGCAATGAGCAGTTCTTC.

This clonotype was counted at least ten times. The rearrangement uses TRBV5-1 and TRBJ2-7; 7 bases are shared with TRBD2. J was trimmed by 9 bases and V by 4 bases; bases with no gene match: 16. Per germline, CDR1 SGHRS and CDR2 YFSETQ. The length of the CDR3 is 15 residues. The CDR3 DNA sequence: TGCGCCAGCAGCCTATCCCTGGGACTAAACCGGGGGCAGTACTTC. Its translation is CASSLSLGLNRGQYF.

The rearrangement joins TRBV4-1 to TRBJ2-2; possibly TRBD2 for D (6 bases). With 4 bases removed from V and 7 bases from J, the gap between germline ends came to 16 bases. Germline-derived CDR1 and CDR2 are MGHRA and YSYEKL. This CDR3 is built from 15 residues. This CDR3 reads CASSLAVEGLGELFF. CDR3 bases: TGCGCCAGCAGCCTGGCGGTCGAGGGACTCGGGGAGCTGTTTTTT.

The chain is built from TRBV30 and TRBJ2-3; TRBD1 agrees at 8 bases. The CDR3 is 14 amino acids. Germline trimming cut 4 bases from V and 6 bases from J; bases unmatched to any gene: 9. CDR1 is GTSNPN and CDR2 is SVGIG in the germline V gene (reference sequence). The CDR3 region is CAWTRTGLMDTQYF. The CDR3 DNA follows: TGTGCCTGGACGAGGACAGGGTTAATGGATACGCAGTATTTT. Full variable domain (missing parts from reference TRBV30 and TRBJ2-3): SQTIHQWPATLVQPVGSPLSLECTVEGTSNPNLYWYRQAAGRGLQLLFYSVGIGQISSEVPQNLSASRPQDRQFILSSKKLLLSDSGFYLCAWTRTGLMDTQYFGPGTRLTVL.

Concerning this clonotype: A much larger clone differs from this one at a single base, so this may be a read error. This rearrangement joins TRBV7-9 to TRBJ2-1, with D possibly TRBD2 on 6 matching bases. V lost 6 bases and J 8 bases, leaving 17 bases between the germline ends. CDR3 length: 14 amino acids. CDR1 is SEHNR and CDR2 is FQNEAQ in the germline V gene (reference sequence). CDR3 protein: CASSVAAPWDEQFF. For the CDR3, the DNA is TGTGCCAGCAGTGTAGCGGCCCCCTGGGATGAGCAGTTCTTC.

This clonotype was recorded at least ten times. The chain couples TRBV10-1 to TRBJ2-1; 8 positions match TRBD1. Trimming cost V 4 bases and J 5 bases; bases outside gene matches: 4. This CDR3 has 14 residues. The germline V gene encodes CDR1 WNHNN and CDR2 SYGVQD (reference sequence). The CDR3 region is CASSAGDRNNEQFF. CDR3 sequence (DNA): TGCGCCAGCAGTGCGGGGGACAGGAACAATGAGCAGTTCTTC.

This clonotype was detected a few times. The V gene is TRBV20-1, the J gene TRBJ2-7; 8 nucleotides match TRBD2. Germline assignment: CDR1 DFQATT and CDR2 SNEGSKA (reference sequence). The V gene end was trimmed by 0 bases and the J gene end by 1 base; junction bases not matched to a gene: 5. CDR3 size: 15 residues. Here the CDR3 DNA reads TGCAGTGCTAGAGATTATTTAGCGGGATCCTACGAGCAGTACTTC. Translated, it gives CSARDYLAGSYEQYF.

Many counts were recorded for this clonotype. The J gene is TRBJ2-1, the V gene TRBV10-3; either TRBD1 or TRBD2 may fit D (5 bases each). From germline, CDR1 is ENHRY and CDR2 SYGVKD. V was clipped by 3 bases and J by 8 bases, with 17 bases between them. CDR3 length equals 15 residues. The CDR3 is CAISDIRGAGDEQFF. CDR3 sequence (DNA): TGTGCCATCAGTGATATAAGGGGAGCCGGGGATGAGCAGTTCTTC.

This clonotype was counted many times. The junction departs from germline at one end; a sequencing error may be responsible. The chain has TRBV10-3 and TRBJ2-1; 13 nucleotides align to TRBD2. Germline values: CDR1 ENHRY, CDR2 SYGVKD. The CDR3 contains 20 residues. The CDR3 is CASKGGLGLAGALSSNEQFF. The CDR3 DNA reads TGTGCCAGCAAAGGTGGACTAGGACTAGCGGGGGCCCTTTCCTCCAATGAGCAGTTCTTC.

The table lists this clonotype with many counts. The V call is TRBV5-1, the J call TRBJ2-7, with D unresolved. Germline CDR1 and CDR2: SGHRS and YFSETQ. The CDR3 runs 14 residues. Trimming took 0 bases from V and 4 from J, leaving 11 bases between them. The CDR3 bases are TGCGCCAGCAGCTTGGCCTCGGAAGGTTACGAGCAGTACTTC. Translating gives CASSLASEGYEQYF.

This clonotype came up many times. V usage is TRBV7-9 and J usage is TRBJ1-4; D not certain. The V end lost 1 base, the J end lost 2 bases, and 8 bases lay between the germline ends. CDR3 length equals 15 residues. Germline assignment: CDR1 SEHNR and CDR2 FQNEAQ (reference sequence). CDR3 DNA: TGTGCCAGCAGCTTAGGGACTTTGACTAATGAAAAACTGTTTTTT. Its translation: CASSLGTLTNEKLFF.

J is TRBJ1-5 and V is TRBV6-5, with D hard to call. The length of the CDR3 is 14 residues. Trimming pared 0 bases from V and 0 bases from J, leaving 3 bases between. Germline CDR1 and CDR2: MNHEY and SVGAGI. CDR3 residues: CASSYSTSNQPQHF. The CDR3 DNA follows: TGTGCCAGCAGTTACTCAACTAGCAATCAGCCCCAGCATTTT.

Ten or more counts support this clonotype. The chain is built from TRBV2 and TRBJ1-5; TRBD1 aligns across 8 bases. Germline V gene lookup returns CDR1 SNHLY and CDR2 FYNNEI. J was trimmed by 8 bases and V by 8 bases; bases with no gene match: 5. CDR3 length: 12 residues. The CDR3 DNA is TGTGCCAGCGGACAGGGTATAGAGCCCCAGCATTTT. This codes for CASGQGIEPQHF.

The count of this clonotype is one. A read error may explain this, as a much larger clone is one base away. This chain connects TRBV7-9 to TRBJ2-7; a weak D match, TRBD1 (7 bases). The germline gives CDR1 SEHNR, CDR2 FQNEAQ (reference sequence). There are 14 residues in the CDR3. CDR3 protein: CAGSIQGGFYEQYF. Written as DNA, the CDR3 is TGTGCCGGCAGCATTCAGGGGGGTTTCTACGAGCAGTACTTC.

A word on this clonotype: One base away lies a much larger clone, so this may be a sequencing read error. CDR3 region: CAIRGGENSHNEQFF. CDR3 sequence (DNA): TGTGCCATCAGGGGGGGGGAGAACTCCCACAATGAGCAGTTCTTC. The V call is TRBV10-3, the J call TRBJ2-1; 7 bases agree with TRBD2. This CDR3 contains 15 residues. The germline gives CDR1 ENHRY, CDR2 SYGVKD.